This T cell receptor beta chain is drawn from a study of cytomegalovirus exposure and HLA in healthy donors. The PCR was carried out with 60 Vbeta primers and 13 Jbeta primers. The data were produced by immunoSEQ multiplex PCR, yet TCRdb's version contains in-frame clones alone and is incomplete. The specimen's table records about 62,000 clones. The germline gives CDR1 MNHNS, CDR2 SASEGT. The CDR3 sequence is 14 residues long. V shed 7 bases, J shed 5 bases, and the junction held 4 bases outside the gene matches. Source material: PBMCs. The clonotype was recovered from a man younger than 45 in good health and CMV-seropositive. The V gene is TRBV6-1, the J gene TRBJ2-1, with 11 bases aligning to TRBD2. Written as DNA, the CDR3 is TGTGCCAGCATCCTAGCGGGGGGTAACAATGAGCAGTTCTTC. Amino acids: CASILAGGNNEQFF.